The rows below give T cell receptor beta chains drawn from one sample of a study of shared clonotypes between healthy human individuals. The assay was immunoSEQ multiplex PCR, and TCRdb's table has in-frame clones only and misses some. The sample lists millions of clones, more than 90% occurring once. Material for sequencing was naive CD4+ T cells sorted from blood. Receptors originate from a man aged 18 to 29 in good health. Both conserved end residues are part of each CDR3. The D gene is left open where the match is weak. Clone size is stated in some rows and not others, as once, few, many or a class when expanded.

clone size,V gene,CDR3 length,J gene,D gene,CDR3 protein,CDR3 DNA
.,TRBV5-1,13,TRBJ2-7,TRBD1,CASPRQGVVHSLF,TGCGCCAGTCCTCGACAGGGGGTAGTCCACTCTCTTTTC
.,TRBV30,13,TRBJ2-5,.,CAWSGGTQETQYF,TGTGCCTGGAGTGGGGGGACCCAAGAGACCCAGTACTTC
.,TRBV14,14,TRBJ2-7,.,CASSQDRRGREQYF,TGTGCCAGCAGCCAAGATCGCAGGGGCCGCGAGCAGTACTTC
.,TRBV5-4,15,TRBJ2-7,.,CASSEEGQLATRQYF,TGTGCCAGCAGCGAGGAGGGACAGTTAGCTACGAGGCAGTACTTC
.,TRBV12-1,15,TRBJ2-1,.,CASSFVLAGEHEQFF,TGTGCCAGCAGCTTTGTGCTAGCGGGAGAGCATGAGCAGTTCTTC
.,TRBV15,15,TRBJ2-7,TRBD1,CATSRTGGRDYEQYF,TGTGCCACCAGCAGAACAGGGGGCAGAGACTACGAGCAGTACTTC
once,TRBV21-1,18,TRBJ2-1,.,CASSKGVPSGECYNEQFF,TGTGCCAGCAGCAAAGGTGTCCCTAGCGGGGAGTGCTACAATGAGCAGTTCTTC
.,TRBV21-1,15,TRBJ2-1,.,CASSKVRTSFNEQFF,TGTGCCAGCAGCAAAGTGCGGACTAGCTTCAATGAGCAGTTCTTC
.,TRBV5-1,11,TRBJ2-5,.,CASSPRETQYF,TGCGCCAGCAGCCCCCGAGAGACCCAGTACTTC
.,TRBV5-4,16,TRBJ2-2,TRBD1,CASSSSRGRDTGELFF,TGTGCCAGCAGCTCCTCCAGGGGGCGGGACACCGGGGAGCTGTTTTTT
.,TRBV7-2,14,TRBJ2-3,.,CASSLPRNKDTQYF,TGTGCCAGCAGCTTACCACGGAATAAAGATACGCAGTATTTT
few,TRBV2,13,TRBJ2-2,.,CASRMTDTGELFF,TGTGCCAGCAGGATGACAGACACCGGGGAGCTGTTTTTT
.,TRBV2,15,TRBJ1-4,.,CASSENWTANEKLFF,TGTGCCAGCAGTGAAAACTGGACGGCGAATGAAAAACTGTTTTTT
.,TRBV5-1,17,TRBJ1-3,TRBD1,CASSPGQGLSSGNTIYF,TGCGCCAGCAGCCCGGGACAGGGGTTGAGCTCTGGAAACACCATATATTTT
.,TRBV5-1,14,TRBJ2-5,TRBD1,CASSGRDSQETQYF,TGCGCCAGCAGCGGCCGGGACAGCCAAGAGACCCAGTACTTC
.,TRBV27,14,TRBJ1-5,.,CASSLGAPNQPQHF,TGTGCCAGCAGTTTAGGGGCCCCCAATCAGCCCCAGCATTTT
.,TRBV7-2,15,TRBJ2-7,TRBD1,CASSPSAGGAYEQYF,TGTGCCAGCAGCCCCTCGGCAGGGGGTGCCTACGAGCAGTACTTC
.,TRBV25-1,15,TRBJ1-3,.,CASSDNPSAGNTIYF,TGTGCCAGCAGTGATAACCCTTCGGCTGGAAACACCATATATTTT
.,TRBV5-1,17,TRBJ2-3,.,CASSLLASSSGTDTQYF,TGCGCCAGCAGCTTACTGGCTTCCTCCAGCGGCACAGATACGCAGTATTTT
.,TRBV5-1,18,TRBJ2-3,TRBD2,CASSLALASGSVSDTQYF,TGCGCCAGCAGCTTGGCCCTGGCTAGCGGGAGTGTCTCGGATACGCAGTATTTT
.,TRBV7-2,13,TRBJ1-5,.,CASSFGQNQPQHF,TGTGCCAGCAGCTTCGGACAGAATCAGCCCCAGCATTTT
.,TRBV27,15,TRBJ1-4,.,CASSLSAQSNEKLFF,TGTGCCAGCAGTTTATCCGCACAGTCTAATGAAAAACTGTTTTTT
.,TRBV2,14,TRBJ2-5,.,CASRRGGQRETQYF,TGTGCCAGCAGAAGAGGGGGGCAGAGAGAGACCCAGTACTTC
once,TRBV5-1,15,TRBJ2-3,TRBD2,CASSLSGRATDTQYF,TGCGCCAGCAGCCTTAGCGGGAGGGCCACAGATACGCAGTATTTT
.,TRBV11-2,16,TRBJ2-5,.,CASSSIRDGTQETQYF,TGTGCCAGCAGCAGCATCCGGGACGGAACCCAAGAGACCCAGTACTTC
.,TRBV9,15,TRBJ2-7,.,CASSVDVGAIYEQYF,TGTGCCAGCAGCGTAGACGTAGGGGCAATCTACGAGCAGTACTTC
.,TRBV27,14,TRBJ1-5,.,CASRQGSPNQPQHF,TGTGCCAGCAGACAGGGCTCACCCAATCAGCCCCAGCATTTT
.,TRBV23-1,15,TRBJ1-5,.,CASSLTTGSGQPQHF,TGCGCCAGCAGTCTTACCACAGGGTCTGGACAGCCCCAGCATTTT
once,TRBV5-1,21,TRBJ2-3,TRBD2,CASKPKRLAGGADGSTDTQYF,TGCGCCAGCAAACCCAAGCGACTAGCGGGAGGAGCGGACGGGTCCACAGATACGCAGTATTTT
.,TRBV5-1,15,TRBJ2-3,TRBD1,CASSLGTGRTDTQYF,TGCGCCAGCAGCTTGGGGACAGGGAGGACAGATACGCAGTATTTT
.,TRBV7-9,12,TRBJ2-5,.,CASSKPQETQYF,TGTGCCAGCAGCAAACCCCAAGAGACCCAGTACTTC
.,TRBV30,13,TRBJ2-5,.,CAWSKGTQETQYF,TGTGCCTGGAGTAAAGGGACCCAAGAGACCCAGTACTTC
.,TRBV6-5,15,TRBJ2-2,TRBD1,CASSYPQGAGGELFF,TGTGCCAGCAGTTACCCACAGGGGGCCGGTGGGGAGCTGTTTTTT
.,TRBV9,15,TRBJ2-1,TRBD2,CASTRSSGGFGEQFF,TGTGCCAGCACCCGCTCTAGCGGGGGATTCGGTGAGCAGTTCTTC
.,TRBV7-8,15,TRBJ2-3,TRBD2,CASSLGLAGEDTQYF,TGTGCCAGCAGCCTCGGACTAGCGGGAGAAGATACGCAGTATTTT
.,TRBV19,15,TRBJ2-5,.,CASSHWTANQETQYF,TGTGCCAGTAGCCACTGGACTGCCAACCAAGAGACCCAGTACTTC
.,TRBV9,13,TRBJ1-3,.,CASSAGAGNTIYF,TGTGCCAGCAGCGCGGGAGCTGGAAACACCATATATTTT
.,TRBV19,15,TRBJ1-5,TRBD1,CASSIGTGGGQPQHF,TGTGCCAGTAGTATCGGGACAGGGGGCGGTCAGCCCCAGCATTTT
.,TRBV19,14,TRBJ1-4,.,CASSTVRTNEKLFF,TGTGCCAGTAGTACGGTCAGAACTAATGAAAAACTGTTTTTT
.,TRBV11-2,15,TRBJ2-7,TRBD2,CASSLVAGASYEQYF,TGTGCCAGCAGCTTAGTAGCGGGGGCCTCCTACGAGCAGTACTTC